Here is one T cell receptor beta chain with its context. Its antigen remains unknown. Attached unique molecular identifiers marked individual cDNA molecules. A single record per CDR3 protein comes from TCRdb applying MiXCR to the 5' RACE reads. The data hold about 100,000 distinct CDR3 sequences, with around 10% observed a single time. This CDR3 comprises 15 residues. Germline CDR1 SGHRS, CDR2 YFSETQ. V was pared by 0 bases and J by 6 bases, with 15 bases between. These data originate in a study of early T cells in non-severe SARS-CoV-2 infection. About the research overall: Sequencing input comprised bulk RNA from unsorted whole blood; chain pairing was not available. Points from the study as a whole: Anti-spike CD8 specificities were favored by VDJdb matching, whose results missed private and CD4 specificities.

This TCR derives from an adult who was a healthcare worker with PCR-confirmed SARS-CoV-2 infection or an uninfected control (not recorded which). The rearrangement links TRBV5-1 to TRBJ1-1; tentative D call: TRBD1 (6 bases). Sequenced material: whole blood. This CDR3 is CASSLAPDRISEAFF. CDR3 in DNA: TGCGCCAGCAGCTTGGCCCCGGACAGAATTTCTGAAGCTTTCTTT. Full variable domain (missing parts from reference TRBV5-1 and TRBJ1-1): KAGVTQTPRYLIKTRGQQVTLSCSPISGHRSVSWYQQTPGQGLQFLFEYFSETQRNKGNFPGRFSGRQFSNSRSEMNVSTLELGDSALYLCASSLAPDRISEAFFGQGTRLTVV.